This paragraph reports one TCR beta chain. Its antigen is as yet unknown. In making TCR beta libraries, quantitative 5'-RACE with molecular barcodes was used. TCRdb reprocessed the 5' RACE reads via MiXCR and lists one record per CDR3 protein. The sample carries approximately 340,000 distinct CDR3 sequences, approximately 14% recorded once. The source of the sample is a study of CD8 T cells in ankylosing spondylitis. Study findings and constraints: Reports say disease-linked clones showed up significantly more in matched ankylosing spondylitis synovial fluid. A TCR beta motif of eight or nine highly homologous variants seemed to mark ankylosing spondylitis blood. With a CD8+ phenotype, disease-linked clones were relatively rare in peripheral blood.

The sequence derives from a male donor with ankylosing spondylitis or in good health (not recorded which). Material for sequencing was blood, either unsorted or a sorted T cell fraction (not recorded which).

CDR3 DNA: TGTGCCAGCAGCTTAGATCAGGCAGCTCTAGCCAAAAACATTCAGTACTTC. Amino acid sequence: CASSLDQAALAKNIQYF. This rearrangement joins TRBV11-2 to TRBJ2-4; no clear D gene. The CDR3 contains 17 residues. Germline V gene sequence: CDR1 SGHAT, CDR2 FQNNGV. The V end lost 0 bases, the J end lost 0 bases, and 12 bases lay between the germline ends.